This passage covers 5 T cell receptor beta chains from one sample sequenced in a study of cytomegalovirus exposure and HLA in healthy donors. This PCR relied on a set of 60 Vbeta primers and 13 Jbeta primers. The table came from immunoSEQ multiplex PCR; TCRdb's copy has only in-frame clones and leaves some out. The sample has 150,000 or so clones; roughly 80% are singletons. Sequencing was done on a sample of PBMCs. The receptor source for this set is a male donor in good health and CMV-seronegative.

The chain carries TRBV28 and TRBJ1-1; D remains unclear. The V and J ends lost 5 bases and 1 base respectively, with 8 bases between them. CDR1 is MDHEN and CDR2 is SYDVKM in the germline V gene. The CDR3 has 13 amino acids. The CDR3 DNA sequence: TGTGCCAGCAGTCTGTTACAGAACACTGAAGCTTTCTTT. This translates into CASSLLQNTEAFF.

The V call is TRBV7-9, the J call TRBJ1-2, with 11 nucleotides matching TRBD1. The length of the CDR3 is 14 residues. Germline values: CDR1 SEHNR, CDR2 FQNEAQ (reference sequence). Trimming cost V 4 bases and J 6 bases; bases outside gene matches: 4. The CDR3 region has the DNA TGTGCCAGCAGCTCCTGGACAGGGGGCAATGGCTACACCTTC. Amino acid sequence: CASSSWTGGNGYTF.

The chain employs TRBV28 and TRBJ2-7; tentatively, D is TRBD1 (5 bases). Germline values: CDR1 MDHEN, CDR2 SYDVKM. The CDR3 covers 15 residues. Between the trimmed V and J ends, which lost 6 bases and 5 bases, there was a span of 20 bases. The CDR3 coding sequence is TGTGCCAGCAGGCCCCTTGACAGTTCTATGAACGAGCAGTACTTC. Its translation: CASRPLDSSMNEQYF. The whole variable domain, filled in from reference TRBV28 and TRBJ2-7, reads DVKVTQSSRYLVKRTGEKVFLECVQDMDHENMFWYRQDPGLGLRLIYFSYDVKMKEKGDIPEGYSVSREKKERFSLILESASTNQTSMYLCASRPLDSSMNEQYFGPGTRLTVT.

V gene TRBV9 combines with J gene TRBJ2-3; 9 bases fit TRBD2. The V gene end was trimmed by 0 bases and the J gene end by 1 base; junction bases not matched to a gene: 3. The CDR3 spans 16 residues. Germline lookup yields CDR1 SGDLS and CDR2 YYNGEE. In DNA, the CDR3 is TGTGCCAGCAGCGTAGGCCCTAGCGGGGGCACAGATACGCAGTATTTT. Translation: CASSVGPSGGTDTQYF.

To note about this clone: An end of the junction does not agree with germline; a read error may underlie this. This chain links TRBV7-9 with TRBJ1-1; D unclear. The CDR3 length is 14 residues. CDR1 is SEHNR, CDR2 FQNEAQ, per germline (reference sequence). The CDR3 coding sequence is TGTTCCAGCAGCTTAGTCGAGGGGAACACTGAAGCTTTCTTT. Its translation: CSSSLVEGNTEAFF.